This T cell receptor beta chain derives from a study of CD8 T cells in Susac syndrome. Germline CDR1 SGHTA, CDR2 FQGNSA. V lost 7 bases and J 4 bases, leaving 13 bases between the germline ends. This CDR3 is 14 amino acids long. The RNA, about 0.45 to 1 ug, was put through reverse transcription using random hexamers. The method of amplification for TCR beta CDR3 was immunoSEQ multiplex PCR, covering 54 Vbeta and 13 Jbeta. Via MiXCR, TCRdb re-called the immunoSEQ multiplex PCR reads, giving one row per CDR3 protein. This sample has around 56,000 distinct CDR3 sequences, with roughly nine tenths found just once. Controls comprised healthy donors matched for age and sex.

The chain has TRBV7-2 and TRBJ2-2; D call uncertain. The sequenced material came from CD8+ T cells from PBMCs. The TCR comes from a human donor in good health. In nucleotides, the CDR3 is TGTGCCAGCACCCCTTCCTCTGCCACCGGGGAGCTGTTTTTT. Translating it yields CASTPSSATGELFF.